What follows are 19 T cell receptor beta chains derived from one specimen sequenced in a study of radiation and T cells in renal cell carcinoma. Method: immunoSEQ multiplex PCR; TCRdb's copy keeps in-frame clones and lacks some. The data hold approximately 140,000 clones, with around 89% observed a single time. Time point in this sample: baseline pretreatment blood. Treatment of the sample: 15 Gy SBRT to primary tumor, nephrectomy 4 weeks later. The specimen was blood, collected from a patient whose treatment included radiotherapy and nephrectomy. The receptors were sampled from a woman aged 70-85 years with renal cell carcinoma.

J is TRBJ2-7 and V is TRBV7-6, with TRBD1 identical over 9 bases. CDR1 and CDR2 (germline): SGHVS, FNYEAQ. V shed 0 bases, J shed 0 bases, and the junction held 0 bases outside the gene matches. The CDR3 spans 15 residues. The CDR3 region is CASSLATGGSYEQYF. The CDR3 DNA follows: TGTGCCAGCAGCTTAGCGACAGGGGGCTCCTACGAGCAGTACTTC.

The chain is built from TRBV10-1 and TRBJ1-2; weak D call: TRBD1 (5 bases). CDR3 length: 17 amino acids. V gave up 4 bases and J gave up 1 base, with 19 bases separating them. Germline CDR1 WNHNN, CDR2 SYGVQD (reference sequence). The CDR3 DNA is TGCGCCAGCAGTGGAAACACCCGGGACCGCCTTAACTATGGCTACACCTTC. Its protein product is CASSGNTRDRLNYGYTF.

The rearrangement links TRBV6-5 to TRBJ1-4; a weak D match, TRBD1 (6 bases). This CDR3 spans 16 amino acids. V lost 4 bases and J 3 bases, leaving 15 bases between the germline ends. The germline CDR1 and CDR2 sequences are MNHEY and SVGAGI. The CDR3 reads CASSSQTGRPNEKLFF. CDR3 in DNA: TGTGCCAGCAGTTCCCAAACAGGGCGTCCTAATGAAAAACTGTTTTTT.

This sequence joins TRBV6-1 and TRBJ1-5, with 9 bases matching TRBD1. The J segment lost 11 bases and the V segment lost 6 bases, leaving 14 bases of the junction unmatched. The CDR3 sequence is 15 residues long. Germline V gene data show CDR1 as MNHNS and CDR2 as SASEGT. The CDR3 region is CASRTTGGPQGTQHF. The CDR3 DNA reads TGTGCCAGCAGGACAACAGGGGGCCCCCAAGGGACCCAGCATTTT.

The chain has TRBV20-1 and TRBJ2-5; D unresolved. The CDR3 spans 11 residues. Germline values: CDR1 DFQATT, CDR2 SNEGSKA (reference sequence). With 3 bases removed from V and 2 bases from J, the gap between germline ends came to 4 bases. The CDR3 loop reads CSARGQETQYF. CDR3 nucleotide sequence: TGCAGTGCTAGGGGGCAAGAGACCCAGTACTTC.

V gene TRBV6-5 combines with J gene TRBJ1-1; D is ambiguous. V lost 3 bases to trimming and J lost 1 base, with 9 bases between them. CDR1 and CDR2 from the germline V gene are MNHEY and SVGAGI. The length of the CDR3 is 14 residues. As DNA, the CDR3 is TGTGCCAGCAGTTATATGTCACAGAACACTGAAGCTTTCTTT. Translating gives CASSYMSQNTEAFF.

This clone has more than one count but fewer than ten. In DNA form, the CDR3 reads TGTGCCTGGAGTGGAGACAGTTCCAATCAGCCCCAGCATTTT. Residues: CAWSGDSSNQPQHF. This chain uses TRBV30 with TRBJ1-5; D perhaps matches TRBD1 (5 bases). Per germline, CDR1 GTSNPN and CDR2 SVGIG (reference sequence). This CDR3 region has 14 residues. Between the trimmed V and J ends, which lost 1 base and 3 bases, there was a span of 10 bases.

This clone appeared a few times. This chain links TRBV6-5 with TRBJ1-1; no definite D call. Germline CDR1 reads MNHEY; CDR2 reads SVGAGI. Trimming cost V 0 bases and J 0 bases, with 8 bases left between them. The CDR3 length is 15 residues. The CDR3 nucleotides are TGTGCCAGCAGTTACTCGTTTGGCCTGAACACTGAAGCTTTCTTT. It is translated as CASSYSFGLNTEAFF.

This rearrangement joins TRBV29-1 to TRBJ1-3; a weak D match, TRBD1 (5 bases). CDR3 length: 11 amino acids. The V gene lost 3 bases and the J gene lost 8 bases, with 8 bases spanning the gap. In germline, CDR1 is SQVTM, CDR2 ANQGSEA. CDR3: CSVEEGHTIYF. The CDR3 DNA reads as TGCAGCGTTGAGGAGGGACACACCATATATTTT. The whole variable domain, filled in from reference TRBV29-1 and TRBJ1-3, reads SAVISQKPSRDICQRGTSLTIQCQVDSQVTMMFWYRQQPGQSLTLIATANQGSEATYESGFVIDKFPISRPNLTFSTLTVSNMSPEDSSIYLCSVEEGHTIYFGEGSWLTVV.

This clone was detected a few times. The chain couples TRBV19 to TRBJ1-5; 10 bases are a match to TRBD1. The ends lost 5 bases at V and 1 base at J; junction bases unmatched: 8. The CDR3 is made up of 17 amino acids. Germline V gene lookup returns CDR1 LNHDA and CDR2 SQIVND (reference sequence). CDR3 nucleotides: TGTGCCAGTAGTTCCGGGACAGGGGTGTGGAGCAATCAGCCCCAGCATTTT. This codes for CASSSGTGVWSNQPQHF. Together with reference TRBV19 and TRBJ1-5, the CDR3 gives the full variable domain: DGGITQSPKYLFRKEGQNVTLSCEQNLNHDAMYWYRQDPGQGLRLIYYSQIVNDFQKGDIAEGYSVSREKKESFPLTVTSAQKNPTAFYLCASSSGTGVWSNQPQHFGDGTRLSIL.

The gene calls are TRBV5-5 and TRBJ2-1; 8 positions match TRBD2. The J segment lost 3 bases and the V segment lost 4 bases, leaving 9 bases of the junction unmatched. The germline V gene encodes CDR1 SGHKS and CDR2 YYEKEE (reference sequence). CDR3 length equals 16 residues. The CDR3 bases are TGTGCCAGCAGCCCGATTAGCGGGGTCAACTACAATGAGCAGTTCTTC. Translating gives CASSPISGVNYNEQFF.

The genes are TRBV7-9 and TRBJ2-3; 14 nucleotides match TRBD2. This CDR3 has 18 amino acids. Germline CDR1 and CDR2: SEHNR and FQNEAQ (reference sequence). J lost 5 bases, V lost 0 bases, and 7 bases had no gene match. The CDR3 sequence is CASSLARLAGGLVDTQYF. The CDR3 DNA sequence: TGTGCCAGCAGCTTAGCGCGACTAGCGGGGGGGCTCGTAGATACGCAGTATTTT.

In nucleotides, the CDR3 is TGTGCCAGTAGTATCCCCACGAAGGGGCCAGAGACCCAGTACTTC. This sequence encodes CASSIPTKGPETQYF. J is TRBJ2-5 and V is TRBV19; a possible D gene is TRBD1 (5 bases). From germline, CDR1 is LNHDA and CDR2 SQIVND (reference sequence). V dropped 3 bases and J dropped 4 bases, with 15 bases sitting between them. This CDR3 contains 15 residues. Drawing the rest from reference TRBV19 and TRBJ2-5, the complete variable domain is DGGITQSPKYLFRKEGQNVTLSCEQNLNHDAMYWYRQDPGQGLRLIYYSQIVNDFQKGDIAEGYSVSREKKESFPLTVTSAQKNPTAFYLCASSIPTKGPETQYFGPGTRLLVL.

The V call is TRBV4-2, the J call TRBJ2-3, with 8 bases matching TRBD2. The CDR3 has 15 residues. The germline V gene has CDR1 LGHNA and CDR2 YNFKEQ. V lost 4 bases, J lost 0 bases, and 3 bases stayed unmatched. This CDR3 reads CASSRGLESTDTQYF. CDR3 nucleotide sequence: TGTGCCAGCAGCCGGGGACTAGAGAGCACAGATACGCAGTATTTT.

The V call is TRBV7-2, the J call TRBJ2-5; a weak D match, TRBD2 (7 bases). The J call is in doubt because the DNA end fits TRBJ2-7 better. Germline assignment: CDR1 SGHTA and CDR2 FQGNSA. There are 15 residues in the CDR3. CDR3 protein: CASSLKRGAPDEQYF. CDR3 sequence (DNA): TGTGCCAGCAGCTTAAAACGGGGGGCTCCTGACGAGCAGTACTTC.

The genes are TRBV28 and TRBJ2-7; TRBD1 might be the D (6 bases). The V gene's germline CDR1 is MDHEN and CDR2 SYDVKM. The CDR3 runs 13 residues. V lost 6 bases, J lost 3 bases, and 12 bases lay in between. CDR3 coding DNA: TGTGCCAGCAGCAACACAGGGAACTACGAGCAGTACTTC. Translation gives CASSNTGNYEQYF.

The CDR3 reads CASSSWTGGQDGYTF. DNA for the CDR3: TGCGCCAGCAGCTCGTGGACAGGGGGCCAGGATGGCTACACCTTC. The chain combines TRBV5-1 with TRBJ1-2; TRBD1 agrees at 11 bases. The CDR3 consists of 15 residues. Germline CDR1 is SGHRS and CDR2 is YFSETQ. With 3 bases clipped from V and 6 bases from J, the junction kept 7 bases outside the gene matches.

V and J are TRBV6-6 and TRBJ2-3; 9 positions agree with TRBD1. The CDR3 is made up of 16 amino acids. J lost 1 base, V lost 6 bases, and 8 bases had no gene match. Germline-derived CDR1 and CDR2 are MNHNY and SVGAGI (reference sequence). The CDR3 DNA sequence: TGTGCCAGCAGCTGGGTACAGGGGGCAGGCACAGATACGCAGTATTTT. This translates into CASSWVQGAGTDTQYF.

The chain has TRBV12-2 and TRBJ2-3. TRBV12-2 is an annotated pseudogene. There are 12 residues in the CDR3. CDR3 in amino acids: CASRLACHTQYF. The CDR3 bases are TGTGCAAGTCGCTTAGCGTGTCATACGCAGTATTTT.